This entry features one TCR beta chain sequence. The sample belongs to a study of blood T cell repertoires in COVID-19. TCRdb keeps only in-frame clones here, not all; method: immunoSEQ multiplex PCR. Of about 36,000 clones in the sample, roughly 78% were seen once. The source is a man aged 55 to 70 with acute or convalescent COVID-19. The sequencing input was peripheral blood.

CDR3: CASSLDLQSSYNSPLHF. In DNA form, the CDR3 reads TGTGCCAGCAGCTTGGACCTACAGAGCTCCTATAATTCACCCCTCCACTTT. The chain joins TRBV5-4 to TRBJ1-6; no firm D call. This CDR3 has 17 residues. V was pared by 0 bases and J by 0 bases, with 10 bases between. The germline gives CDR1 SGHNT, CDR2 YYREEE (reference sequence).